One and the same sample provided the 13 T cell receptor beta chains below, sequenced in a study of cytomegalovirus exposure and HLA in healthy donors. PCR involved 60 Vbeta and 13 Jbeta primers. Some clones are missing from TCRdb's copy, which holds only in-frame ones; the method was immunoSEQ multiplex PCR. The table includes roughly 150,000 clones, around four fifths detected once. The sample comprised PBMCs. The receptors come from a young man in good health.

This CDR3 reads CASSFLPTGESNQPQHF. As DNA, the CDR3 is TGTGCCAGCAGTTTCCTACCGACAGGGGAGAGCAATCAGCCCCAGCATTTT. The chain combines TRBV27 with TRBJ1-5; 8 positions match TRBD1. This CDR3 is 17 amino acids long. V was clipped by 3 bases and J by 1 base; unmatched bases: 8. The germline CDR1 and CDR2 sequences are MNHEY and SMNVEV (reference sequence).

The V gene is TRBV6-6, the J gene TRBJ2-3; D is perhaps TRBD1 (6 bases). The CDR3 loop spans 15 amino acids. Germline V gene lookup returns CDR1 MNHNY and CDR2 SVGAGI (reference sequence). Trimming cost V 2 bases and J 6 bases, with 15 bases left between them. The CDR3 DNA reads TGTGCCAGCAGTTACCCACTAGTGAGGGGGGATACGCAGTATTTT. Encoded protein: CASSYPLVRGDTQYF.

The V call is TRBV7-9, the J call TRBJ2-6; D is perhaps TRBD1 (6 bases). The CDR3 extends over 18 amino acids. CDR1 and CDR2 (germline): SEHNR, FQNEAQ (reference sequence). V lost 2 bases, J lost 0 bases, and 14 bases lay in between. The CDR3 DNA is TGTGCCAGCAGCTTAACCCGGACAGCCAGCTCTGGGGCCAACGTCCTGACTTTC. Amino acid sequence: CASSLTRTASSGANVLTF.

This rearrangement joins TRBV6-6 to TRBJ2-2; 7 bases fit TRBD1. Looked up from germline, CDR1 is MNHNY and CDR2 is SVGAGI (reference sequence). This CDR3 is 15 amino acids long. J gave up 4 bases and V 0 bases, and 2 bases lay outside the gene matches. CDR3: CASSYSGQITGELFF. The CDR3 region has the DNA TGTGCCAGCAGTTACTCGGGACAGATCACCGGGGAGCTGTTTTTT.

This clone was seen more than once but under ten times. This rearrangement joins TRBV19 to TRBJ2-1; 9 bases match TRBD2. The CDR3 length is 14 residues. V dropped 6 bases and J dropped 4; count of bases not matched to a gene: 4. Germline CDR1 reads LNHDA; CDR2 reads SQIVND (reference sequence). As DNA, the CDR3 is TGTGCCAGTAGACCTAGCGGGGAGTACAATGAGCAGTTCTTC. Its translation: CASRPSGEYNEQFF.

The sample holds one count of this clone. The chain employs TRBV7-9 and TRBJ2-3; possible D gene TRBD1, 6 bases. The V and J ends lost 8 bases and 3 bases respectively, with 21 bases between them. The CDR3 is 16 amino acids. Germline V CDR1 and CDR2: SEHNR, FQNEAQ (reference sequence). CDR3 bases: TGTGCCAGCGTGAGGGGGTTCGGGGACGGGACAGATACGCAGTATTTT. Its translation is CASVRGFGDGTDTQYF. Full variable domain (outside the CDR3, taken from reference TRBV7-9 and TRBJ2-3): DTGVSQNPRHKITKRGQNVTFRCDPISEHNRLYWYRQTLGQGPEFLTYFQNEAQLEKSRLLSDRFSAERPKGSFSTLEIQRTEQGDSAMYLCASVRGFGDGTDTQYFGPGTRLTVL.

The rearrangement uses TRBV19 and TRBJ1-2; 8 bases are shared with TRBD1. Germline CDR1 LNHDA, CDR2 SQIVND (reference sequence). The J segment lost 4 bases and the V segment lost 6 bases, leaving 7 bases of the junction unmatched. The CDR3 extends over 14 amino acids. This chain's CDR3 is CASRILGQGYGYTF. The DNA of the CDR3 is TGTGCCAGTAGAATTCTTGGACAGGGCTATGGCTACACCTTC.

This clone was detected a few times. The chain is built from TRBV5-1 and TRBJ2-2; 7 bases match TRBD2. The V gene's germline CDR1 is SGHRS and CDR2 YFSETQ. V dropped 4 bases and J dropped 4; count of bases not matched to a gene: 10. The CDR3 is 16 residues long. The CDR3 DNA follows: TGCGCCAGCAGCGGCGGGGGAGGGGCCAGCACCGGGGAGCTGTTTTTT. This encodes CASSGGGGASTGELFF.

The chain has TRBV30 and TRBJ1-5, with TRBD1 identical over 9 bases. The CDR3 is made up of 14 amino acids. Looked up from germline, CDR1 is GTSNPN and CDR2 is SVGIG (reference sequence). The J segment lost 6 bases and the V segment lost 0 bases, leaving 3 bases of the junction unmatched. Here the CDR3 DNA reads TGTGCCTGGAGTGTGGGACAGGGTGTTCAGCCCCAGCATTTT. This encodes CAWSVGQGVQPQHF.

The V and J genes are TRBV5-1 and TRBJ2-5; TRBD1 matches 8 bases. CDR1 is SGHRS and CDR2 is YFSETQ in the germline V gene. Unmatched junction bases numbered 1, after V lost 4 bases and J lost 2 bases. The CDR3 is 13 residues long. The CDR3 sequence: CASSNRGQETQYF. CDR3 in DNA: TGCGCCAGCAGCAACAGGGGGCAAGAGACCCAGTACTTC.

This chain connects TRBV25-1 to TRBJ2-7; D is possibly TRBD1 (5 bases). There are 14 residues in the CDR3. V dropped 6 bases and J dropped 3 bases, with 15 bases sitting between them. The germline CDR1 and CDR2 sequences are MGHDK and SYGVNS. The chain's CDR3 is CASSRQSGSYEQYF. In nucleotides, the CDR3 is TGTGCCAGCAGCCGACAGTCTGGAAGCTACGAGCAGTACTTC.

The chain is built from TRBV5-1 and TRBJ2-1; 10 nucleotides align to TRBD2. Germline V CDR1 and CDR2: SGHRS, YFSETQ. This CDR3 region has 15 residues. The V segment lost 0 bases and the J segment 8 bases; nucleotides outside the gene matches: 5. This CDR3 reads CASSLAPLAGDEQFF. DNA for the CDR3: TGCGCCAGCAGCTTGGCCCCTCTAGCGGGAGATGAGCAGTTCTTC.

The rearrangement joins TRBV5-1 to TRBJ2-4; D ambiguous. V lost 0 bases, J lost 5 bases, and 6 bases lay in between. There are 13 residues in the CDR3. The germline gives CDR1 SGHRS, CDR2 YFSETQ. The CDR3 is CASSLVTENIQYF. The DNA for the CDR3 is TGCGCCAGCAGCTTGGTAACAGAAAACATTCAGTACTTC.